This TCR beta chain was captured by sequencing in a study of blood T cell repertoires in COVID-19. TCRdb keeps only in-frame clones here, not all; method: immunoSEQ multiplex PCR. The sample includes about 150,000 clones, 86% of them seen just once. Trimming took off 2 bases at V and 9 bases at J, with 8 bases between the two ends. The germline V gene has CDR1 SGHAT and CDR2 FQNNGV. The CDR3 runs 12 residues. This TCR derives from a man aged 50 to 60 with active or convalescent COVID-19. The sequencing input was peripheral blood. The rearrangement links TRBV11-2 to TRBJ1-3; D gene ambiguous. Here the CDR3 DNA reads TGTGCCAGCAGCTTAAAGCCCGCCACCATATATTTT. Translated: CASSLKPATIYF.